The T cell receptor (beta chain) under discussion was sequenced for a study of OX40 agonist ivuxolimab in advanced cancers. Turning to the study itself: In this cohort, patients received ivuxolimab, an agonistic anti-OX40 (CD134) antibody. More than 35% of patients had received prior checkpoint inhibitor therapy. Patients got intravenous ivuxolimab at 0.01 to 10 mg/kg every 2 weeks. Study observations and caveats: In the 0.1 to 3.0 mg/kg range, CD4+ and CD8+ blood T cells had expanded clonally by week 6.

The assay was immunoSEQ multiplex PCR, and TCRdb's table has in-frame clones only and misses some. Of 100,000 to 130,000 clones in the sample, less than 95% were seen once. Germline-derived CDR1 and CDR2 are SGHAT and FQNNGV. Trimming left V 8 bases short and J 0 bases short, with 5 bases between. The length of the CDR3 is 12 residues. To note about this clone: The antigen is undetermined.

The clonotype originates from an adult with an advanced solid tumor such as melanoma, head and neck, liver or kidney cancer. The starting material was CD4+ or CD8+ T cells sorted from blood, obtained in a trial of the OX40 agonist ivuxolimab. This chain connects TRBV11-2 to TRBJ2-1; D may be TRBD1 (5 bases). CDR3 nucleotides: TGTGCCAGCGACAGCTCCTACAATGAGCAGTTCTTC. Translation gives CASDSSYNEQFF.